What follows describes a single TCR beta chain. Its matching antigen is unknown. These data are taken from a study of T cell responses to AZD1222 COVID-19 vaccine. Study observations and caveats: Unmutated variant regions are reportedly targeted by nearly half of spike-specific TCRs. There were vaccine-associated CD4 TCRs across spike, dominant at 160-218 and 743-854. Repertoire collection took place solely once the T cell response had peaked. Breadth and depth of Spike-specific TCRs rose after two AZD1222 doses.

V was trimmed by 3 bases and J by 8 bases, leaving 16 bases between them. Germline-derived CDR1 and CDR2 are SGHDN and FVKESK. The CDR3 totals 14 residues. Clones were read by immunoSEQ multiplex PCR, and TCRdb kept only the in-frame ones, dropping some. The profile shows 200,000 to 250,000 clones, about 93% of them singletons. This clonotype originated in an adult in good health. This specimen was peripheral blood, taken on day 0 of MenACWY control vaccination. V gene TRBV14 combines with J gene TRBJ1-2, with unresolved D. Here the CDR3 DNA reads TGTGCCAGCAGCCAGACCAGTCTATTCCGCGGCTACACCTTC. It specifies CASSQTSLFRGYTF.